Below, one TCR beta chain is given with its context. Its matching antigen is unknown. Libraries were prepared by immunoSEQ multiplex PCR; TCRdb keeps only in-frame clonotypes and omits some of them. Of 2 million to 2.5 million clones in the sample, 85% to 95% were seen once. This entry is derived from a study of shared clonotypes between healthy human individuals. Study information: Per donor, three plates held CD4 naive cells, three held CD4 memory, two held CD8 naive and one held CD8 memory. Findings of the study overall: An anticipated effect of sequencing depth on clonotype sharing among donors was recognized. Among several donors, approximately 5% of naive CD4 clonotypes were found in common. Shared clonotypes across all four donors exceeded non-shared ones in generation probability.

Naive CD8 cells comprised CD45RO-negative, CCR7-positively selected cells, excluding terminally differentiated effector memory CD45RA+ cells. This receptor was taken from a man aged 18-30 years in good health. Some clones in this sample may be carry-over from other donors' samples. The sequencing input was naive CD8+ T cells from PBMCs.

The CDR3 DNA is TGTGCCAGCAGCTTTGGACAGAATGGCTACACCTTC. This encodes CASSFGQNGYTF. The chain couples TRBV11-2 to TRBJ1-2; possibly TRBD1 for D (6 bases). The CDR3 sequence is 12 residues long. V was pared by 3 bases and J by 6 bases, with 8 bases between. Germline V lookup: CDR1 SGHAT, CDR2 FQNNGV.